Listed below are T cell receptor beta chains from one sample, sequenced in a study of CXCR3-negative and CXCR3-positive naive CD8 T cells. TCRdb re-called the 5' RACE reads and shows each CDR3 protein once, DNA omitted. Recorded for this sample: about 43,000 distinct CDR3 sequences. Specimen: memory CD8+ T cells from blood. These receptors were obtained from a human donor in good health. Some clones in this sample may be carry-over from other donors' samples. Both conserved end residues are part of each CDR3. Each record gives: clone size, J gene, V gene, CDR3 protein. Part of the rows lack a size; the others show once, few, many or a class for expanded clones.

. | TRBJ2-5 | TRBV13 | CASSLSDRGVEETQYF
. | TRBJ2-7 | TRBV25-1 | CASSDSTYEQYF
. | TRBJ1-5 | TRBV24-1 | CATSDSFSDRDVDQPQHF
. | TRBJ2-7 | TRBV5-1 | CASSLDITGKGEQYF
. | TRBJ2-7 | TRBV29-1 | CSAEDRAYEQYF
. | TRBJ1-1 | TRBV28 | CASSLVQSYTEAFF
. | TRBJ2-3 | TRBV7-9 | CASSGVLDTQYF
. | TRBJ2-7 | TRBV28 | CASSLTYEQYF
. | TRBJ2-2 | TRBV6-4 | CASSVGAGGDTGELFF
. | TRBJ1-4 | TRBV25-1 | CASSESGRGNEKLFF
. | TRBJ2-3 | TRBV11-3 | CASSATGGDTQYF
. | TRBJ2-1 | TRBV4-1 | CASSAGGAGVDEQFF
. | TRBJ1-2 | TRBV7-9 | CASSQDDRDGYGYTF
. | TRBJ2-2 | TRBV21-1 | CASSKCQPGAHTGELFF
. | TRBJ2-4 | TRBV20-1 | CSARLTETGGRNIQYF
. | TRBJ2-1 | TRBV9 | CASSVTTTEQFF
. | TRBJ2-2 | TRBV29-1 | CSVVPGTVNTGELFF
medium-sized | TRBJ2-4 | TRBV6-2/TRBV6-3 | CASSSAGTGVAIQYF
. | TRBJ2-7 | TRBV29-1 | CSVGKQGAPYEQYF
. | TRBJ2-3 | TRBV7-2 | CASRRLAGGPDTQYF
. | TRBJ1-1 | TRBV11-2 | CASSSSPTGNTEAFF
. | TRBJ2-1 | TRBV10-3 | CAIKGLAGMDEQFF
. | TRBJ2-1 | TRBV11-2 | CASSLEFTSGRAYNEQFF
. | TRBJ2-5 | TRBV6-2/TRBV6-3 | CASSSPRLAGAEETQYF
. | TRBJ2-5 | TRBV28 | CASSLTGREETQYF
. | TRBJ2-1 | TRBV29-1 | CSVPRGPGAAEQFF
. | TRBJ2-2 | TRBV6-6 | CASSFNELSGELFF
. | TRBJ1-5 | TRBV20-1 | CSARDEDWGNQPQHF
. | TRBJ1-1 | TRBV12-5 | CASGSLGPNTEAFF
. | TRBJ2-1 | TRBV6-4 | CASSEKRGGYNEQFF
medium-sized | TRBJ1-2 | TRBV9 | CASSPMTNYGYTF
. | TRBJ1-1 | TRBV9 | CASSVSTGAEAFF
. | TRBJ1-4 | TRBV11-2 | CASSLVDYEKLFF
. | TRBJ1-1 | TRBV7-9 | CASSFPGPSRNTEAFF
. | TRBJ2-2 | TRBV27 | CASSLLEPGRGNTGELFF
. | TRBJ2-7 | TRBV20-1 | CSATGTGVEQYF
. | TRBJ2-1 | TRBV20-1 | CSARPSGGAFPPYNEQFF
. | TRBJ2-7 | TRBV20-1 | CSARPLVGQGQEQYF
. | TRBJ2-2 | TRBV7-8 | CASSQLRGTDTGELFF
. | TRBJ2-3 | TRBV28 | CASSLAGVVDTQYF
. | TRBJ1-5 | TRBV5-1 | CASSLYAGESSNQPQHF
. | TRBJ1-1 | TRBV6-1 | CASSVIVNTEAFF
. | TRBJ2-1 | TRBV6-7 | CASSGTVLSYNEQFF
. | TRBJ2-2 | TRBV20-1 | CSARGQGGDTGELFF
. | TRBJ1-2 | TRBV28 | CASSLSGYYGYTF